This T cell receptor beta chain was identified during a study of blood T cell repertoires in COVID-19. In the study overall: T cells, B-cell-depleted T cells, or PBMCs supplied cDNA or gDNA.

CDR1 SGHRS and CDR2 YFSETQ come from the germline V gene. With V trimmed by 6 bases and J by 6 bases, 10 bases remained unmatched. The CDR3 extends over 16 amino acids. Generated by immunoSEQ multiplex PCR, the TCRdb table keeps only in-frame clones and is missing some. The sample yields around 220,000 clones, roughly 80% seen once. The chain has TRBV5-1 and TRBJ2-1; TRBD2 matches at 12 bases. The sequencing sample was made of peripheral blood. This TCR was recovered from a human donor in a cohort sampled during active COVID-19. The CDR3 sequence is CASKRSGTSGSNEQFF. CDR3 sequence (DNA): TGCGCCAGCAAGCGCTCCGGGACTAGCGGGTCCAATGAGCAGTTCTTC.